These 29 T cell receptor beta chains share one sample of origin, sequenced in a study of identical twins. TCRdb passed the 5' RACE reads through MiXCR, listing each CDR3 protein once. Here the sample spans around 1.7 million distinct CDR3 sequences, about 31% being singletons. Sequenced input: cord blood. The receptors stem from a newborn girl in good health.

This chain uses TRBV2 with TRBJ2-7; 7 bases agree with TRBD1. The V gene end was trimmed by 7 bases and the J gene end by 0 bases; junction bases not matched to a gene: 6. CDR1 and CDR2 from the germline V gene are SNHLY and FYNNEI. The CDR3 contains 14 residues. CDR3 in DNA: TGTGCCAGCACTCGACAGGGAGCCTCCTACGAGCAGTACTTC. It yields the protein CASTRQGASYEQYF.

CDR3 amino acids: CASSYGSLMNTEAFF. CDR3 in DNA: TGTGCCAGCAGTTACGGTTCTCTTATGAACACTGAAGCTTTCTTT. The rearrangement links TRBV6-5 to TRBJ1-1; no definite D call. This CDR3 is built from 15 residues. CDR1 and CDR2 (germline): MNHEY, SVGAGI. Trimming cost V 2 bases and J 0 bases, with 10 bases left between them.

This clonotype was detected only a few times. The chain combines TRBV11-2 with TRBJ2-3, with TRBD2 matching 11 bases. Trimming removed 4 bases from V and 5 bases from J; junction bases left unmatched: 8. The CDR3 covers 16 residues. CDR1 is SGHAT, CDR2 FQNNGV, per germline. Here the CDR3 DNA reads TGTGCCAGCAGCTCCATAGCGGGGGGGCTGGGAGATACGCAGTATTTT. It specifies CASSSIAGGLGDTQYF.

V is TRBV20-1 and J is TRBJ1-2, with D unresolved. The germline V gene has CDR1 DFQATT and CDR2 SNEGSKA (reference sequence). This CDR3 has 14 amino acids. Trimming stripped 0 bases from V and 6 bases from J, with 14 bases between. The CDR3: CSAREGSRTHGYTF. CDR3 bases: TGCAGTGCTAGAGAAGGTAGCAGGACCCATGGCTACACCTTC.

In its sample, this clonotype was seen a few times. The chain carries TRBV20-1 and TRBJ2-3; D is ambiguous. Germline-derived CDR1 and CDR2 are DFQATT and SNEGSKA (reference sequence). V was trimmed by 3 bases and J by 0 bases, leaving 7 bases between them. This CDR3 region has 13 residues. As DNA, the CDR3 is TGCAGTGCTAGGTACGGTAGCACAGATACGCAGTATTTT. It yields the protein CSARYGSTDTQYF.

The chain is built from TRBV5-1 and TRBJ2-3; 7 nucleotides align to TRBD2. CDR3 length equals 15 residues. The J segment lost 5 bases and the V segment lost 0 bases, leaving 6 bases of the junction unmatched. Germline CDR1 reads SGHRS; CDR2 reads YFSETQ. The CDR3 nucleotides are TGCGCCAGCAGCTTGGCCTCAGGGAGGGAAGATACGCAGTATTTT. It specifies CASSLASGREDTQYF.

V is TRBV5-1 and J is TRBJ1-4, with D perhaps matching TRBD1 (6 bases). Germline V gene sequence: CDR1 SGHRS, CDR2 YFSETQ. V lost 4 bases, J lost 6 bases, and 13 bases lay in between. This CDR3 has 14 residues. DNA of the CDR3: TGCGCCAGCAGCCCGGGCAGGGGAGATGAAAAACTGTTTTTT. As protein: CASSPGRGDEKLFF.

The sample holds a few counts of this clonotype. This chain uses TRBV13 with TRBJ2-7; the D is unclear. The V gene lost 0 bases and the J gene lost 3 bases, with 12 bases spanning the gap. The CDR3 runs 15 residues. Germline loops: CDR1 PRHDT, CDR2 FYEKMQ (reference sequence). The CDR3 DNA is TGTGCCAGCAGCTTAGGTGCCAGCACCCACTACGAGCAGTACTTC. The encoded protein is CASSLGASTHYEQYF.

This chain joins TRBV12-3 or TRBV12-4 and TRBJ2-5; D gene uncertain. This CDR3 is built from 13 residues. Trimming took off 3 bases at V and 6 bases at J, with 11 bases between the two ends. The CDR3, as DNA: TGTGCCAGCAGTTTGGGCAGGAAACAGACCCAGTACTTC. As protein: CASSLGRKQTQYF.

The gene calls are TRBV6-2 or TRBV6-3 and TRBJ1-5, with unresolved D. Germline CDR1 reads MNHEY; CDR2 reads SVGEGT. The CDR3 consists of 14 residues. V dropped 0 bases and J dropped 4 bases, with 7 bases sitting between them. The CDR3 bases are TGTGCCAGCAGTTACTCGATAAAGAATCAGCCCCAGCATTTT. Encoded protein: CASSYSIKNQPQHF.

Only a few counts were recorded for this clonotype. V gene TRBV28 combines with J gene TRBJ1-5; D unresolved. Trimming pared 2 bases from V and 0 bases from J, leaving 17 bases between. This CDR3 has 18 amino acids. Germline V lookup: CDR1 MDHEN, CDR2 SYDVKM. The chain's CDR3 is CASSLRNRTAYSNQPQHF. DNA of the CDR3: TGTGCCAGCAGTTTAAGGAATCGGACGGCTTATAGCAATCAGCCCCAGCATTTT.

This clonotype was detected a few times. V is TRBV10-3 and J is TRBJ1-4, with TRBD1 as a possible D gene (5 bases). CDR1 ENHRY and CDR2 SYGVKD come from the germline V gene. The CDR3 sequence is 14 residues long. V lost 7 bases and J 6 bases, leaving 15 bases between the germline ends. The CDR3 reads CAIMGTGPHEKLFF. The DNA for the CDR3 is TGTGCCATCATGGGCACGGGACCTCATGAAAAACTGTTTTTT.

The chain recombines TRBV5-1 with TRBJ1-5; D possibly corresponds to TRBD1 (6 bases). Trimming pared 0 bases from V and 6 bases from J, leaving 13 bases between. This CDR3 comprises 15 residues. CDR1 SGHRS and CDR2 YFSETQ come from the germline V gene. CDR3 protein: CASSLVGGQSQPQHF. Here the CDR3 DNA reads TGCGCCAGCAGCTTGGTTGGGGGGCAGAGTCAGCCCCAGCATTTT.

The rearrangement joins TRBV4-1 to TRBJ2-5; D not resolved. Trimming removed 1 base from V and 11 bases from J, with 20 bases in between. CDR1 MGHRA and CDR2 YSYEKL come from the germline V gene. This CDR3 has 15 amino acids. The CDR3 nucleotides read TGCGCCAGCAGCCAAGGGGCCTTGTGGAACAATGAGCAGTACTTC. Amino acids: CASSQGALWNNEQYF.

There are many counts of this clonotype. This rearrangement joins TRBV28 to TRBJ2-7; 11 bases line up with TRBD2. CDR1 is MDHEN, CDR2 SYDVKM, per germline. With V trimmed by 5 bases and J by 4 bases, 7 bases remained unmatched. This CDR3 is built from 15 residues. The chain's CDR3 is CASSPTSGRLYEQYF. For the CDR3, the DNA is TGTGCCAGCAGTCCCACTAGCGGGAGACTTTACGAGCAGTACTTC.

This chain's CDR3 is CASTSGRYNEQFF. In nucleotides, the CDR3 is TGTGCCAGCACTAGCGGGAGGTACAATGAGCAGTTCTTC. The rearrangement joins TRBV2 to TRBJ2-1, with 11 bases aligning to TRBD2. With 7 bases clipped from V and 4 bases from J, the junction kept 0 bases outside the gene matches. CDR3 length: 13 residues. The germline V gene has CDR1 SNHLY and CDR2 FYNNEI.

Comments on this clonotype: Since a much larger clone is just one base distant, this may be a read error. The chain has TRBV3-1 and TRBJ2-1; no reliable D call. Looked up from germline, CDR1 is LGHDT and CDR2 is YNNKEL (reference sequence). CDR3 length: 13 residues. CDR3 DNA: TGTGGCAGCAGCCAAGTTGAAGTCTCTGAGCAGTTCTTC. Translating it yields CGSSQVEVSEQFF.

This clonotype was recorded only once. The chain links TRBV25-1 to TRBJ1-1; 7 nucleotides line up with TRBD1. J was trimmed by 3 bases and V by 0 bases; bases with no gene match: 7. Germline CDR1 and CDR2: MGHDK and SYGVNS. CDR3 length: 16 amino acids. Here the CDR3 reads CASSEYGRGQDTEAFF. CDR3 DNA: TGTGCCAGCAGTGAATATGGGAGGGGGCAGGACACTGAAGCTTTCTTT.

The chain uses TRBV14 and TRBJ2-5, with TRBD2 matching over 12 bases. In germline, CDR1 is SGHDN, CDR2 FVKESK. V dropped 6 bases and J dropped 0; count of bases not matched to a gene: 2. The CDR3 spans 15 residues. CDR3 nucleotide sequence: TGTGCCAGCAGGTGGACTAGCGGGGACCAAGAGACCCAGTACTTC. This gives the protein CASRWTSGDQETQYF.

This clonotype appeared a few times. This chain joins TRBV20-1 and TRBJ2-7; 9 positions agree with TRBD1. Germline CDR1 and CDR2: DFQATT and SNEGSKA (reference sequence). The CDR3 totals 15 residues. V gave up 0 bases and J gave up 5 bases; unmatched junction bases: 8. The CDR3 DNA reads TGCAGTGCTAGAGATCCCGGGACAGGGATAAACGAGCAGTACTTC. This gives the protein CSARDPGTGINEQYF.

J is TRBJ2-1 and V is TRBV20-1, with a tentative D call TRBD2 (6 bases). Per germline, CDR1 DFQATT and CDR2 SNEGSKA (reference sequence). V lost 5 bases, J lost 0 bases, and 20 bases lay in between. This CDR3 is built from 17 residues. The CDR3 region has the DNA TGCAGTGCTCCCCCGGGGCGGGATAAGAGCTCCTACAATGAGCAGTTCTTC. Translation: CSAPPGRDKSSYNEQFF.

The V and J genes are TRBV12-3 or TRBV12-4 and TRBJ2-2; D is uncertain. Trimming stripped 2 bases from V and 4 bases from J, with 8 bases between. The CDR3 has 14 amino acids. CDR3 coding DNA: TGTGCCAGCAGTTTAACAGCAAGCACCGGGGAGCTGTTTTTT. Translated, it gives CASSLTASTGELFF.

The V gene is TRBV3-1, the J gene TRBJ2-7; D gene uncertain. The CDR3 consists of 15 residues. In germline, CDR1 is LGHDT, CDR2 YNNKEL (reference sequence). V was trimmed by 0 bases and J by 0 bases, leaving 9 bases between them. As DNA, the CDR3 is TGTGCCAGCAGCCAAGAGTTACAGAGCTCCTACGAGCAGTACTTC. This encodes CASSQELQSSYEQYF.

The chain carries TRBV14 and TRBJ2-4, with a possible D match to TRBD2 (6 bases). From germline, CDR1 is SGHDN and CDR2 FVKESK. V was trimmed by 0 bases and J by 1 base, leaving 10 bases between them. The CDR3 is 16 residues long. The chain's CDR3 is CASSQEGGTAKNIQYF. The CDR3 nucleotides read TGTGCCAGCAGCCAAGAAGGAGGGACCGCCAAAAACATTCAGTACTTC.

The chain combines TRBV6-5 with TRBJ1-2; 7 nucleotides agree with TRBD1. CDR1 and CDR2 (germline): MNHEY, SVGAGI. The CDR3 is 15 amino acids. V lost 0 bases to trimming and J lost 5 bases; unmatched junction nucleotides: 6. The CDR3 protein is CASSYSYRGGYGYTF. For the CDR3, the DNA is TGTGCCAGCAGTTACTCATACAGGGGAGGGTATGGCTACACCTTC.

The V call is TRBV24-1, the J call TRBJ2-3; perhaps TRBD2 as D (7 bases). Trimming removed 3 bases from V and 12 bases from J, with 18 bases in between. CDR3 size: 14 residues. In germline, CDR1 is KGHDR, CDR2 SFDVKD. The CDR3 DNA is TGTGCCACCAGTGATCCCCTCCACAGGGAGGGACAGTATTTT. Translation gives CATSDPLHREGQYF.

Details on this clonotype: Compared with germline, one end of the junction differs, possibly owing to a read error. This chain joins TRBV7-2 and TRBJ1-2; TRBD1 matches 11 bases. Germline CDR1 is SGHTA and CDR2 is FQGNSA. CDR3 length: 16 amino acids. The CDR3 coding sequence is TGTGCCAGCAGCTTACTTCCGGACAGGGGGCGGTATGGCTACATCTTC. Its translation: CASSLLPDRGRYGYIF.

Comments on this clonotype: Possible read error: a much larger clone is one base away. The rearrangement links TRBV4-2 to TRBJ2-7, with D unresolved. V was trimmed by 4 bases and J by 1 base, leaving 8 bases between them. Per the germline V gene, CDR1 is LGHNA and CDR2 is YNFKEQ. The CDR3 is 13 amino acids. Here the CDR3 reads CASSRNGSYEQYF. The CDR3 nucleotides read TGTGCCAGCAGCCGCAACGGATCCTACGAGCAGTACTTC.

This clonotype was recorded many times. The CDR3 here is CSVGAVTTYEQYF. In nucleotides, the CDR3 is TGCAGCGTTGGCGCGGTTACGACCTACGAGCAGTACTTC. This chain connects TRBV29-1 to TRBJ2-7; no definite D call. CDR3 length: 13 amino acids. The germline V and J ends were trimmed by 4 bases and 2 bases, with 12 bases remaining between them. Germline V gene data show CDR1 as SQVTM and CDR2 as ANQGSEA.